This T cell receptor (beta chain) is from a study of blood T cell repertoires in COVID-19. On the study more broadly: T cells, B-cell-depleted T cells, or PBMCs supplied cDNA or gDNA.

V lost 3 bases and J lost 1; bases outside the gene matches: 3. The length of the CDR3 is 15 residues. Germline-derived CDR1 and CDR2 are SNHLY and FYNNEI. While infection was still active, Seattle patients were enrolled and then followed longitudinally. The repertoire was sequenced with immunoSEQ multiplex PCR; TCRdb's copy has only in-frame clones and lacks some. The sample records more than 45,000 clones, 86% being singletons. The gene calls are TRBV2 and TRBJ1-5; the match to TRBD1 covers 7 bases. The sequence was collected from a woman older than 75 with COVID-19, enrolled during active disease. Material for sequencing was peripheral blood. CDR3 region: CASSDRDRSNQPQHF. CDR3 bases: TGTGCCAGCAGTGACCGGGACAGAAGCAATCAGCCCCAGCATTTT.